This T cell receptor beta chain was identified in a study of T cell clones after liver transplantation. Study details: Post-transplant blood was tracked for graft-donor-reactive T cell clones identified in a pre-transplant mixed lymphocyte reaction. HCV positivity affected three of eight recipients; the rest lacked autoimmune or viral indications.

Study-level points and caveats: Post-transplant time points were not standardized, so conclusions are preliminary.

Repertoires were generated with immunoSEQ multiplex PCR, while TCRdb's copy carries only in-frame clones and drops some. This table has some 45,000 clones, just over 85% appearing once. Remarks on this clone: Its specificity is not known.

This CDR3 comprises 15 residues. The V and J ends lost 4 bases and 4 bases respectively, with 16 bases between them. In germline, CDR1 is SGHVS, CDR2 FQNEAQ. This TCR derives from a human patient who received a liver transplant. Some T cells may be transferred from the graft donor. The sample was CD4+ T cells from blood, taken 24 months after liver transplant. The chain couples TRBV7-8 to TRBJ2-5, with D perhaps TRBD1 (6 bases). CDR3: CASSSTGTWRETQYF. In nucleotides, the CDR3 is TGTGCCAGCAGCTCTACCGGGACATGGCGAGAGACCCAGTACTTC.